The 27 T cell receptor beta chains below were found in one sample sequenced in a study of technical replicates of blood from a handful of donors. Some clones are missing from TCRdb's copy, which holds only in-frame ones; the method was immunoSEQ multiplex PCR. The sample includes 60,000 to 85,000 clones, approximately 94% of them seen just once. Sequenced sample: T cells isolated from PBMCs. These receptors originate from a human donor in good health.

J is TRBJ2-1 and V is TRBV10-2; 12 nucleotides match TRBD2. J was trimmed by 4 bases and V by 7 bases; bases with no gene match: 5. The CDR3 is 15 residues long. Germline V gives CDR1 WSHSY, CDR2 SAAADI. CDR3 nucleotide sequence: TGCGCCAGCACCAAAGGACTAGCGGGGTACAATGAGCAGTTCTTC. It yields the protein CASTKGLAGYNEQFF.

V is TRBV27 and J is TRBJ2-7; TRBD2 matches 11 bases. The V gene's germline CDR1 is MNHEY and CDR2 SMNVEV (reference sequence). Trimming removed 5 bases from V and 3 bases from J; junction bases left unmatched: 6. This CDR3 has 15 residues. The CDR3 protein is CASSMTSGIFYEQYF. As DNA, the CDR3 is TGTGCCAGCAGTATGACTAGCGGGATATTCTACGAGCAGTACTTC.

The V call is TRBV7-2, the J call TRBJ2-2, with D possibly being TRBD2 (6 bases). The germline gives CDR1 SGHTA, CDR2 FQGNSA. The V gene lost 5 bases and the J gene lost 10 bases, with 14 bases spanning the gap. The CDR3 loop spans 13 amino acids. The CDR3 reads CASSAPSSVELFF. The CDR3 DNA reads as TGTGCCAGCAGCGCTCCGTCTAGCGTGGAGCTGTTTTTT.

The chain carries TRBV14 and TRBJ1-2; TRBD1 aligns across 7 bases. V shed 4 bases, J shed 4 bases, and the junction held 9 bases outside the gene matches. This CDR3 has 15 residues. CDR1 SGHDN and CDR2 FVKESK come from the germline V gene. For the CDR3, the DNA is TGTGCCAGCAGCCCGCTCGGGACAGACCCCTATGGCTACACCTTC. Protein product: CASSPLGTDPYGYTF.

This clone appeared once. The chain has TRBV25-1 and TRBJ1-2; 10 bases line up with TRBD1. The CDR3 consists of 16 residues. CDR1 and CDR2 (germline): MGHDK, SYGVNS. J gave up 7 bases and V 3 bases, and 11 bases lay outside the gene matches. CDR3 loop: CASSEGDRGGSAGYTF. CDR3 in DNA: TGTGCCAGCAGTGAGGGGGACAGGGGTGGATCTGCTGGCTACACCTTC.

The chain is built from TRBV11-2 and TRBJ2-7, with D unclear. The length of the CDR3 is 15 residues. The V gene lost 1 base and the J gene lost 4 bases, with 14 bases spanning the gap. Germline V gene lookup returns CDR1 SGHAT and CDR2 FQNNGV. CDR3 in DNA: TGTGCCAGCAGCTTAGTCCGGGTCTCTGTTTACGAGCAGTACTTC. Translated, it gives CASSLVRVSVYEQYF.

The chain employs TRBV5-6 and TRBJ1-2; D is perhaps TRBD1 (6 bases). CDR1 SGHDT and CDR2 YYEEEE come from the germline V gene. This CDR3 has 14 amino acids. V shed 0 bases and J shed 4 bases, with 10 bases lying between them. CDR3 sequence reads: CASSLDRASYGYTF. The CDR3 coding sequence is TGTGCCAGCAGCTTGGACAGGGCTTCCTATGGCTACACCTTC.

This rearrangement joins TRBV7-3 to TRBJ2-7, with 11 bases lining up with TRBD2. The CDR3 extends over 14 amino acids. Germline values: CDR1 SGHTA, CDR2 FQGTGA. The V and J ends lost 6 bases and 6 bases, in that order; junction bases with no gene match: 7. As DNA, the CDR3 is TGTGCCAGCAGTTCCGGGACTAGCGGTAGCGAGCAGTACTTC. It translates to CASSSGTSGSEQYF.

The gene calls are TRBV5-1 and TRBJ2-3; TRBD2 is a possible D gene (6 bases). Germline V gives CDR1 SGHRS, CDR2 YFSETQ. CDR3 length: 14 residues. The V end was cut by 4 bases, the J end by 0 bases, with 9 bases between. The CDR3, as DNA: TGCGCCAGCAGCCCGGGGACTAGCACAGATACGCAGTATTTT. Translated, it gives CASSPGTSTDTQYF.

The V and J genes are TRBV11-2 and TRBJ2-7; D might be TRBD2 (5 bases). The CDR3 extends over 12 amino acids. V lost 3 bases, J lost 6 bases, and 9 bases lay in between. Per germline, CDR1 SGHAT and CDR2 FQNNGV. The CDR3 region has the DNA TGTGCCAGCAGCTTGGGCGGGTCCGAGCAGTACTTC. Translation: CASSLGGSEQYF.

This rearrangement joins TRBV6-5 to TRBJ2-7; a possible D gene is TRBD1 (6 bases). The CDR3 has 15 residues. The ends were cut back, 6 bases at V and 0 bases at J, with 15 bases in the middle. Germline V gene sequence: CDR1 MNHEY, CDR2 SVGAGI. The CDR3 DNA reads TGTGCCAGCAGCAGGGGTATTTTTAGCTCCTACGAGCAGTACTTC. Its protein product is CASSRGIFSSYEQYF.

The V gene is TRBV11-3, the J gene TRBJ2-5; 8 bases match TRBD2. Per germline, CDR1 SGHNT and CDR2 YENEEA. The CDR3 contains 15 residues. J was trimmed by 2 bases and V by 2 bases; bases with no gene match: 4. CDR3 in amino acids: CASSLNRGGQETQYF. The CDR3 DNA reads as TGTGCCAGCAGCTTAAACCGGGGGGGACAAGAGACCCAGTACTTC. Full variable domain (rest looked up from reference TRBV11-3 and TRBJ2-5): EAGVVQSPRYKIIEKKQPVAFWCNPISGHNTLYWYLQNLGQGPELLIRYENEEAVDDSQLPKDRFSAERLKGVDSTLKIQPAELGDSAVYLCASSLNRGGQETQYFGPGTRLLVL.

The chain links TRBV13 to TRBJ2-7; weak D call: TRBD2 (6 bases). The length of the CDR3 is 15 residues. Trimming removed 3 bases at V and 3 bases at J, with 15 bases between. The germline V gene encodes CDR1 PRHDT and CDR2 FYEKMQ (reference sequence). The CDR3 DNA reads as TGTGCCAGCAGCTTCGGAGGGGAGGTTATCTACGAGCAGTACTTC. Its translation is CASSFGGEVIYEQYF.

The chain couples TRBV4-1 to TRBJ2-4; 10 bases match TRBD1. The CDR3 consists of 15 residues. The J segment lost 9 bases and the V segment lost 1 base, leaving 6 bases of the junction unmatched. Germline V gene data show CDR1 as MGHRA and CDR2 as YSYEKL. CDR3 nucleotide sequence: TGCGCCAGCAGCCAAGCTGAGACAGGGGGCGTCATTCAGTACTTC. The encoded protein is CASSQAETGGVIQYF.

The chain carries TRBV27 and TRBJ2-1; 10 nucleotides match TRBD1. V lost 5 bases to trimming and J lost 7 bases; unmatched junction nucleotides: 11. The CDR3 contains 16 residues. Germline lookup yields CDR1 MNHEY and CDR2 SMNVEV (reference sequence). The CDR3 DNA sequence: TGTGCCAGCAGTCCCCCCGGGACAGGGGTTCCGAATGAGCAGTTCTTC. This encodes CASSPPGTGVPNEQFF.

This chain connects TRBV5-4 to TRBJ1-1; 7 bases agree with TRBD1. The germline V gene encodes CDR1 SGHNT and CDR2 YYREEE (reference sequence). The CDR3 covers 14 residues. V shed 4 bases and J 3 bases; nucleotides not matched to a gene: 6. The CDR3, as DNA: TGTGCCAGCAGCCTCGGGGACAGCTACACTGAAGCTTTCTTT. Protein: CASSLGDSYTEAFF.

The rearrangement uses TRBV4-2 and TRBJ2-7; D is ambiguous. The ends were cut back, 0 bases at V and 0 bases at J, with 9 bases in the middle. Germline values: CDR1 LGHNA, CDR2 YNFKEQ. This CDR3 is 15 amino acids long. The CDR3 region has the DNA TGTGCCAGCAGCCAAGATCCGGCTAGCTCCTACGAGCAGTACTTC. Its translation is CASSQDPASSYEQYF.

The CDR3 sequence: CASSIPAGGYTF. DNA of the CDR3: TGTGCCAGTAGTATACCGGCGGGAGGCTACACCTTC. This rearrangement joins TRBV19 to TRBJ1-2, with unresolved D. CDR3 length equals 12 residues. In germline, CDR1 is LNHDA, CDR2 SQIVND (reference sequence). V was pared by 2 bases and J by 8 bases, with 9 bases between.

V gene TRBV11-2 combines with J gene TRBJ2-3, with 9 bases lining up with TRBD1. The germline CDR1 and CDR2 sequences are SGHAT and FQNNGV. Unmatched junction bases numbered 9, after V lost 5 bases and J lost 3 bases. The CDR3 extends over 16 amino acids. The CDR3 loop reads CASSLPGQGMTDTQYF. The DNA of the CDR3 is TGTGCCAGCAGCCTACCGGGACAGGGTATGACAGATACGCAGTATTTT.

The chain is built from TRBV5-1 and TRBJ2-3, with D hard to call. Between the trimmed V and J ends, which lost 0 bases and 1 base, there was a span of 9 bases. Germline CDR1 SGHRS, CDR2 YFSETQ. The CDR3 loop spans 15 amino acids. In DNA form, the CDR3 reads TGCGCCAGCAGCTTGGCTGGAGTTGGCACAGATACGCAGTATTTT. The encoded protein is CASSLAGVGTDTQYF. The variable domain in full, with the rest retrieved from reference TRBV5-1 and TRBJ2-3, is KAGVTQTPRYLIKTRGQQVTLSCSPISGHRSVSWYQQTPGQGLQFLFEYFSETQRNKGNFPGRFSGRQFSNSRSEMNVSTLELGDSALYLCASSLAGVGTDTQYFGPGTRLTVL.

V usage is TRBV7-9 and J usage is TRBJ2-2, with D uncertain. CDR3 size: 14 residues. The ends were cut back, 1 base at V and 6 bases at J, with 9 bases in the middle. CDR1 and CDR2 from the germline V gene are SEHNR and FQNEAQ (reference sequence). CDR3 loop: CASSLDWAAGELFF. The CDR3 nucleotides read TGTGCCAGCAGCTTAGATTGGGCAGCCGGGGAGCTGTTTTTT.

The gene calls are TRBV7-2 and TRBJ2-1, with 7 bases aligning to TRBD1. V was pared by 1 base and J by 2 bases, with 2 bases of the junction left unmatched. The CDR3 is made up of 15 amino acids. Looked up from germline, CDR1 is SGHTA and CDR2 is FQGNSA. The CDR3 protein is CASSLEDRTYNEQFF. CDR3 bases: TGTGCCAGCAGCTTAGAGGACAGGACCTACAATGAGCAGTTCTTC.

V gene TRBV19 combines with J gene TRBJ2-1; D perhaps matches TRBD1 (6 bases). V was clipped by 6 bases and J by 4 bases, with 7 bases between them. The CDR3 is made up of 12 amino acids. In germline, CDR1 is LNHDA, CDR2 SQIVND (reference sequence). The CDR3 here is CASSTGYNEQFF. Written as DNA, the CDR3 is TGTGCCAGTAGCACAGGGTACAATGAGCAGTTCTTC.

The CDR3 reads CASSPIGHDTGELFF. CDR3 bases: TGTGCCAGCAGCCCCATAGGACACGACACCGGGGAGCTGTTTTTT. The chain has TRBV11-2 and TRBJ2-2; D is perhaps TRBD1 (5 bases). The germline V gene encodes CDR1 SGHAT and CDR2 FQNNGV. The CDR3 runs to 15 residues. V lost 5 bases and J lost 3, with 13 bases in between.

The rearrangement uses TRBV28 and TRBJ2-5, with 16 bases matching TRBD2. Per germline, CDR1 MDHEN and CDR2 SYDVKM. CDR3 size: 17 residues. The V and J ends lost 4 bases and 5 bases, in that order; junction bases with no gene match: 7. CDR3 amino acids: CASSSRMGLAGGETQYF. CDR3 nucleotides: TGTGCCAGCAGTTCTAGAATGGGACTAGCGGGAGGGGAGACCCAGTACTTC.

CDR3 residues: CASSIWDTNNEQFF. CDR3 DNA sequence: TGTGCCAGCAGCATTTGGGACACTAACAATGAGCAGTTCTTC. The chain joins TRBV13 to TRBJ2-1, with D possibly TRBD1 on 6 matching bases. CDR3 length: 14 residues. Germline CDR1 and CDR2: PRHDT and FYEKMQ (reference sequence). Trimming cost V 5 bases and J 5 bases, with 13 bases left between them.

The V call is TRBV7-8, the J call TRBJ2-7; TRBD1 matches 7 bases. The CDR3 is 12 residues long. V was clipped by 8 bases and J by 4 bases; unmatched bases: 5. Germline V lookup: CDR1 SGHVS, CDR2 FQNEAQ. The CDR3 protein is CASGDSNYEQYF. In nucleotides, the CDR3 is TGTGCCAGCGGGGACAGTAATTACGAGCAGTACTTC.